Presented here are 29 T cell receptor beta chains from one specimen sequenced in a study of cytomegalovirus exposure and HLA in healthy donors. The study ran its PCR with 60 Vbeta and 13 Jbeta primers. Profiled with immunoSEQ multiplex PCR; TCRdb holds only in-frame clones, not every one. Of approximately 69,000 clones in the sample, about 70% are singletons; the top ten hold more than 3%. Sequenced: PBMCs. These receptors were obtained from a man between 18 and 29 years old in good health and CMV-seronegative.

The chain joins TRBV5-5 to TRBJ1-1; D may be TRBD1 (5 bases). Germline V gene data show CDR1 as SGHKS and CDR2 as YYEKEE (reference sequence). Trimming cost V 2 bases and J 5 bases, with 19 bases left between them. The CDR3 contains 16 residues. CDR3 in amino acids: CASSFEPRVIGTEAFF. CDR3 sequence (DNA): TGTGCCAGCAGCTTCGAACCCAGGGTAATTGGGACTGAAGCTTTCTTT. Drawing the rest from reference TRBV5-5 and TRBJ1-1, the complete variable domain is DAGVTQSPTHLIKTRGQQVTLRCSPISGHKSVSWYQQVLGQGPQFIFQYYEKEERGRGNFPDRFSARQFPNYSSELNVNALLLGDSALYLCASSFEPRVIGTEAFFGQGTRLTVV.

The gene calls are TRBV28 and TRBJ2-7; D might be TRBD1 (7 bases). CDR3 length: 16 residues. Trimming removed 4 bases from V and 4 bases from J, with 20 bases in between. The germline CDR1 and CDR2 sequences are MDHEN and SYDVKM. CDR3 residues: CASSSQGGRQTYEQYF. CDR3 coding DNA: TGTGCCAGCAGTTCCCAGGGGGGACGGCAAACGTACGAGCAGTACTTC.

The chain joins TRBV11-2 to TRBJ2-2; 8 bases match TRBD2. With V trimmed by 5 bases and J by 5 bases, 10 bases remained unmatched. Germline CDR1 is SGHAT and CDR2 is FQNNGV. The CDR3 has 16 residues. CDR3 nucleotides: TGTGCCAGCAGCCCACCAGCGGGGGTAATGACCGGGGAGCTGTTTTTT. Its protein is CASSPPAGVMTGELFF.

The V gene is TRBV5-1, the J gene TRBJ2-5; 7 nucleotides match TRBD1. The assigned J gene may be wrong: the sequence end matches TRBJ2-7 better. CDR1 is SGHRS and CDR2 is YFSETQ in the germline V gene. The CDR3 totals 15 residues. CDR3 sequence (DNA): TGCGCCAGCAGCGGGTGGACAGGTCTCTCCTACGAGCAGTACTTC. It specifies CASSGWTGLSYEQYF.

This chain joins TRBV7-6 and TRBJ2-7; unclear D gene. The germline V gene encodes CDR1 SGHVS and CDR2 FNYEAQ. Trimming cost V 1 base and J 12 bases, with 16 bases left between them. The CDR3 has 13 amino acids. The CDR3 nucleotides read TGTGCCAGCAGCTTAGAGGAGCCCCTAGGTGGGTACGTC. Translation gives CASSLEEPLGGYV.

The chain recombines TRBV19 with TRBJ1-4; the D gene is possibly TRBD1 (5 bases). Germline V gene lookup returns CDR1 LNHDA and CDR2 SQIVND (reference sequence). The germline V and J ends were trimmed by 3 bases and 6 bases, with 11 bases remaining between them. There are 14 residues in the CDR3. The CDR3 loop reads CASSMQGGDEKLFF. CDR3 in DNA: TGTGCCAGTAGTATGCAGGGTGGAGATGAAAAACTGTTTTTT. Looking up the rest from reference TRBV19 and TRBJ1-4 gives the full variable domain: DGGITQSPKYLFRKEGQNVTLSCEQNLNHDAMYWYRQDPGQGLRLIYYSQIVNDFQKGDIAEGYSVSREKKESFPLTVTSAQKNPTAFYLCASSMQGGDEKLFFGSGTQLSVL.

The chain has TRBV4-2 and TRBJ1-2; 10 bases match TRBD1. CDR1 is LGHNA, CDR2 YNFKEQ, per germline. J was trimmed by 8 bases and V by 0 bases; bases with no gene match: 9. The CDR3 covers 16 residues. This CDR3 reads CASSQDRTGGPRGYTF. CDR3 sequence (DNA): TGTGCCAGCAGCCAAGACCGGACAGGGGGACCGCGGGGCTACACCTTC.

In its sample, this clone was seen a few times. The chain carries TRBV7-9 and TRBJ2-6; possibly TRBD1 for D (6 bases). The CDR3 is 17 amino acids. The ends were cut back, 5 bases at V and 0 bases at J, with 14 bases in the middle. Germline V gives CDR1 SEHNR, CDR2 FQNEAQ (reference sequence). CDR3 region: CASSRTVTSSGANVLTF. CDR3 in DNA: TGTGCCAGCAGCAGGACAGTCACCTCCTCTGGGGCCAACGTCCTGACTTTC.

This chain connects TRBV18 to TRBJ1-5; no clear D. The V gene's germline CDR1 is KGHSH and CDR2 LQKENI. This CDR3 spans 12 amino acids. V lost 3 bases and J lost 5, with 5 bases in between. In nucleotides, the CDR3 is TGTGCCAGCTCACCGCCGGATCAGCCCCAGCATTTT. Its protein product is CASSPPDQPQHF.

Note on this clone: Distinct nucleotide sequences in the sample also encode this CDR3. The genes are TRBV30 and TRBJ2-2; a weak D match, TRBD1 (6 bases). Germline V lookup: CDR1 GTSNPN, CDR2 SVGIG (reference sequence). The CDR3 loop spans 14 amino acids. V dropped 5 bases and J dropped 1 base, with 11 bases sitting between them. CDR3 bases: TGTGCCTGGGGAAAGACAGGGAACACCGGGGAGCTGTTTTTT. It codes for CAWGKTGNTGELFF.

In this sample, this clone turned up a few times. This chain links TRBV11-2 with TRBJ2-5, with TRBD2 matching 12 bases. The J segment lost 4 bases and the V segment lost 5 bases, leaving 5 bases of the junction unmatched. Germline CDR1 is SGHAT and CDR2 is FQNNGV. This CDR3 is built from 15 residues. Here the CDR3 DNA reads TGTGCCAGCAGCACCAGACTAGCGGGGGCAGAGACCCAGTACTTC. This translates into CASSTRLAGAETQYF.

This clone was found a few times. This rearrangement joins TRBV29-1 to TRBJ1-1; no reliable D call. This CDR3 region has 15 residues. Per the germline V gene, CDR1 is SQVTM and CDR2 is ANQGSEA. Trimming removed 4 bases from V and 1 base from J, with 16 bases in between. In nucleotides, the CDR3 is TGCAGCGTTGTGTTCATCGGGGATCGGAACACTGAAGCTTTCTTT. It yields the protein CSVVFIGDRNTEAFF.

The CDR3 loop reads CASSLVQGNTGELFF. The CDR3 DNA follows: TGTGCCAGCAGCTTAGTCCAGGGAAACACCGGGGAGCTGTTTTTT. The rearrangement links TRBV7-8 to TRBJ2-2, with D maybe TRBD1 (5 bases). The V end lost 1 base, the J end lost 2 bases, and 8 bases lay between the germline ends. The CDR3 is 15 residues long. The V gene's germline CDR1 is SGHVS and CDR2 FQNEAQ.

This clone appeared a few times. The chain couples TRBV11-2 to TRBJ1-6; TRBD1 aligns across 10 bases. CDR1 is SGHAT and CDR2 is FQNNGV in the germline V gene. The CDR3 is made up of 14 amino acids. V lost 3 bases and J lost 8; bases outside the gene matches: 1. The CDR3 region has the DNA TGTGCCAGCAGCTTGACAGGGGGCGATTCACCCCTCCACTTT. Its translation: CASSLTGGDSPLHF.

The chain uses TRBV5-6 and TRBJ1-6, with 7 nucleotides matching TRBD1. The CDR3 spans 16 residues. Per germline, CDR1 SGHDT and CDR2 YYEEEE. V lost 0 bases to trimming and J lost 8 bases; unmatched junction nucleotides: 8. CDR3 sequence (DNA): TGTGCCAGCAGCTTGGCCCCCGGGACAGTGGATTCACCCCTCCACTTT. Translation: CASSLAPGTVDSPLHF.

The gene calls are TRBV6-5 and TRBJ2-3; TRBD2 matches at 7 bases. The germline CDR1 and CDR2 sequences are MNHEY and SVGAGI. After removal of 8 bases from V and 0 bases from J, the junction contained 8 bases not matched to a gene. This CDR3 region has 15 residues. This chain's CDR3 is CASSLLGGSTDTQYF. Here the CDR3 DNA reads TGTGCCAGCTCTCTACTCGGGGGGAGCACAGATACGCAGTATTTT.

The rearrangement joins TRBV7-6 to TRBJ2-3; tentatively, D is TRBD2 (5 bases). Trimming removed 1 base at V and 2 bases at J, with 13 bases between. The germline gives CDR1 SGHVS, CDR2 FNYEAQ. This CDR3 comprises 16 residues. The CDR3 is CASSLGGPVNTDTQYF. As DNA, the CDR3 is TGTGCCAGCAGCTTAGGAGGGCCAGTCAACACAGATACGCAGTATTTT. The whole variable domain, filled in from reference TRBV7-6 and TRBJ2-3, reads GAGVSQSPRYKVTKRGQDVALRCDPISGHVSLYWYRQALGQGPEFLTYFNYEAQQDKSGLPNDRFSAERPEGSISTLTIQRTEQRDSAMYRCASSLGGPVNTDTQYFGPGTRLTVL.

This chain uses TRBV9 with TRBJ2-3; D gene unclear. There are 15 residues in the CDR3. The V gene lost 0 bases and the J gene lost 0 bases, with 8 bases spanning the gap. From germline, CDR1 is SGDLS and CDR2 YYNGEE. CDR3 DNA: TGTGCCAGCAGCGTAGCACCCACTAGCACAGATACGCAGTATTTT. Amino acid sequence: CASSVAPTSTDTQYF.

The CDR3 nucleotides read TGTGCCAGCAGCCCTGCGCGGGGGACAGGGGCAACTTCCGTCTACGAGCAGTACGTC. The encoded protein is CASSPARGTGATSVYEQYV. The chain uses TRBV5-8 and TRBJ2-7; 10 bases map to TRBD1. CDR3 length equals 19 residues. Germline CDR1 is SGHTS and CDR2 is YDEGEE. V trimming: 4 bases; J trimming: 3 bases; junction bases outside the gene matches: 19.

This chain uses TRBV29-1 with TRBJ2-7; TRBD2 matches 12 bases. The CDR3 is 16 residues long. The V gene end was trimmed by 3 bases and the J gene end by 5 bases; junction bases not matched to a gene: 11. Germline V gene sequence: CDR1 SQVTM, CDR2 ANQGSEA. The CDR3 sequence: CSVERSLAGGRNEQYF. In nucleotides, the CDR3 is TGCAGCGTTGAGAGGTCCCTAGCGGGGGGGCGGAACGAGCAGTACTTC.

This clone has more than one count but fewer than ten. The gene calls are TRBV5-8 and TRBJ1-6; D unresolved. The germline V gene has CDR1 SGHTS and CDR2 YDEGEE. The CDR3 totals 18 residues. V dropped 0 bases and J dropped 7 bases, with 20 bases sitting between them. The CDR3 region has the DNA TGTGCCAGCAGCTTGGCTCGTGGGTTGGGAGCCAGGAATTCACCCCTCCACTTT. Protein sequence: CASSLARGLGARNSPLHF.

This clone has only a few counts. The rearrangement links TRBV19 to TRBJ2-5; maybe TRBD2 (6 bases). The germline V gene has CDR1 LNHDA and CDR2 SQIVND (reference sequence). Between the trimmed V and J ends, which lost 5 bases and 1 base, there was a span of 11 bases. The CDR3 covers 14 residues. Written as DNA, the CDR3 is TGTGCCAGTAGTGGAGGGGACTTCCAAGAGACCCAGTACTTC. It encodes CASSGGDFQETQYF.

The V and J genes are TRBV5-1 and TRBJ1-6, with D perhaps matching TRBD1 (5 bases). V shed 2 bases and J shed 10 bases, with 13 bases lying between them. The CDR3 consists of 14 residues. CDR1 SGHRS and CDR2 YFSETQ come from the germline V gene. CDR3 nucleotides: TGCGCCAGCAGCTTTACGGTCAGGACATCACCCCTCCACTTT. It yields the protein CASSFTVRTSPLHF. The full variable domain, in which reference TRBV5-1 and TRBJ1-6 provide the parts outside the CDR3, is KAGVTQTPRYLIKTRGQQVTLSCSPISGHRSVSWYQQTPGQGLQFLFEYFSETQRNKGNFPGRFSGRQFSNSRSEMNVSTLELGDSALYLCASSFTVRTSPLHFGNGTRLTVT.

There are a few counts of this clone. The V gene is TRBV30, the J gene TRBJ2-2; TRBD2 might be the D (6 bases). The germline gives CDR1 GTSNPN, CDR2 SVGIG (reference sequence). CDR3 length: 14 residues. The ends were cut back, 7 bases at V and 3 bases at J, with 15 bases in the middle. CDR3 amino acids: CASQRLGYTGELFF. The CDR3, as DNA: TGTGCCTCCCAACGACTAGGCTACACCGGGGAGCTGTTTTTT.

The gene calls are TRBV11-1 and TRBJ2-2; D possibly corresponds to TRBD2 (6 bases). Trimming took 6 bases from V and 8 from J, leaving 13 bases between them. Germline V gene lookup returns CDR1 SGHAT and CDR2 FQDESV (reference sequence). The CDR3 totals 13 residues. CDR3 nucleotides: TGTGCCAGCAGTGAAGGGGAGGAGGGGGAGCTGTTTTTT. Protein product: CASSEGEEGELFF.

This clone was seen more than once but under ten times. The chain is built from TRBV25-1 and TRBJ1-6; 10 bases are a match to TRBD1. Germline V gene sequence: CDR1 MGHDK, CDR2 SYGVNS. The CDR3 length is 18 residues. Trimming took 4 bases from V and 9 from J; bases not matched to a gene: 15. This CDR3 is CASSGQDRGFPGGSPLHF. The CDR3 DNA sequence: TGTGCCAGCAGTGGACAGGACAGGGGGTTCCCTGGGGGTTCACCCCTCCACTTT.

The CDR3 nucleotides read TGTGCCAGCAGCTTTTACGGGAGGGGGCGGCTGAACACTGAAGCTTTCTTT. This sequence encodes CASSFYGRGRLNTEAFF. V usage is TRBV5-4 and J usage is TRBJ1-1; 7 bases fit TRBD1. With 2 bases clipped from V and 0 bases from J, the junction kept 10 bases outside the gene matches. The CDR3 loop spans 17 amino acids. CDR1 SGHNT and CDR2 YYREEE come from the germline V gene (reference sequence).

CDR3 protein: CASSPRDRGHGNTEAFF. DNA for the CDR3: TGTGCCAGCTCACCTCGGGACAGGGGGCATGGGAACACTGAAGCTTTCTTT. V gene TRBV18 combines with J gene TRBJ1-1; TRBD1 aligns across 12 bases. The CDR3 runs to 17 residues. Trimming at V came to 3 bases and at J to 1 base, leaving 6 bases not matched to a gene. Germline-derived CDR1 and CDR2 are KGHSH and LQKENI.

V and J are TRBV6-4 and TRBJ1-2; 8 nucleotides agree with TRBD1. J gave up 4 bases and V 6 bases, and 4 bases lay outside the gene matches. Looked up from germline, CDR1 is MRHNA and CDR2 is SNTAGT. The CDR3 loop spans 13 amino acids. The CDR3 loop reads CASRQGGSYGYTF. The CDR3 coding sequence is TGTGCCAGCAGACAGGGGGGGAGCTATGGCTACACCTTC.